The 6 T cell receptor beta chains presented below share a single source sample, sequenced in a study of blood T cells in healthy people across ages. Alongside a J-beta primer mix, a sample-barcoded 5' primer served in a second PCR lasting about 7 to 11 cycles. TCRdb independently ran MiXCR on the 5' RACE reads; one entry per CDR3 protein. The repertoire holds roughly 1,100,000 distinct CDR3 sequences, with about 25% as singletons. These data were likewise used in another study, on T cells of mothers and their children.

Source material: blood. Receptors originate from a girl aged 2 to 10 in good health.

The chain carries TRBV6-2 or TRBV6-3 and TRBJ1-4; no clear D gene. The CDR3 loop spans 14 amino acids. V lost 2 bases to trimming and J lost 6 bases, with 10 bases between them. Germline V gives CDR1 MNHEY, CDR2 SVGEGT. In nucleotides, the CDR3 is TGTGCCAGCAGTTACCTCCGGAGGGATGAAAAACTGTTTTTT. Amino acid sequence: CASSYLRRDEKLFF.

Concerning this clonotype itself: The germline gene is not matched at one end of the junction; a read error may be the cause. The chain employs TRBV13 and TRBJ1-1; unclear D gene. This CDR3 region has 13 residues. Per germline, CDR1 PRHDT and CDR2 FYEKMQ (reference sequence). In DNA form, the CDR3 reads TGTGCCGGCAGATATGAGGAGAACACTGAAGCTTTCTTT. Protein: CAGRYEENTEAFF.

The CDR3 here is CSARGQGPTYEQYF. CDR3 coding DNA: TGCAGTGCTAGAGGTCAGGGGCCAACCTACGAGCAGTACTTC. The genes are TRBV20-1 and TRBJ2-7, with TRBD1 as a possible D gene (6 bases). The ends were cut back, 1 base at V and 2 bases at J, with 12 bases in the middle. The germline V gene has CDR1 DFQATT and CDR2 SNEGSKA (reference sequence). CDR3 size: 14 residues.

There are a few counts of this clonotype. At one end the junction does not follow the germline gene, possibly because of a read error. The CDR3 is CAGSQQGQNQETQYF. Written as DNA, the CDR3 is TGTGCCGGCAGCCAACAAGGACAGAACCAAGAGACCCAGTACTTC. The chain links TRBV14 to TRBJ2-5; a possible D gene is TRBD1 (6 bases). The CDR3 runs to 15 residues. Germline values: CDR1 SGHDN, CDR2 FVKESK.

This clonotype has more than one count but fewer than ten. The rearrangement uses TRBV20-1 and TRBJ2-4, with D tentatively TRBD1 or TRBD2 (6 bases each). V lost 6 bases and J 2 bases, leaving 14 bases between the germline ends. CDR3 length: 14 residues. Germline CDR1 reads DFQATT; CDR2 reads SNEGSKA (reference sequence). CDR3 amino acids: CSAPRGDPKNIQYF. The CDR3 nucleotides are TGCAGTGCCCCGAGGGGGGACCCCAAAAACATTCAGTACTTC.

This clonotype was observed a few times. CDR3 DNA sequence: TGTGCCATCAGCGACAGGGAGAACACTGAAGCTTTCTTT. Translation: CAISDRENTEAFF. The chain joins TRBV10-3 to TRBJ1-1; 7 nucleotides match TRBD1. Germline V gene sequence: CDR1 ENHRY, CDR2 SYGVKD. V was pared by 6 bases and J by 1 base, with 2 bases of the junction left unmatched. The CDR3 is 13 amino acids.